The present T cell receptor beta chain was sequenced within a study of blood T cell repertoires in COVID-19. The data were produced by immunoSEQ multiplex PCR, yet TCRdb's version contains in-frame clones alone and is incomplete. This repertoire shows hundreds of thousands of clones, nearly 90% found once; its top ten account for around 4%. This receptor was obtained from a woman in her 30s with acute COVID-19. Source material: PBMCs or T cells enriched from blood (not recorded which).

CDR3 nucleotide sequence: TGTGCCAGCAGAATGAGGCGGGGGCCGGTCTACAATGAGCAGTTCTTC. Its protein product is CASRMRRGPVYNEQFF. The chain uses TRBV13 and TRBJ2-1, with D perhaps TRBD2 (7 bases). The CDR3 covers 16 residues. The germline V gene has CDR1 PRHDT and CDR2 FYEKMQ (reference sequence). V was pared by 6 bases and J by 3 bases, with 18 bases between.